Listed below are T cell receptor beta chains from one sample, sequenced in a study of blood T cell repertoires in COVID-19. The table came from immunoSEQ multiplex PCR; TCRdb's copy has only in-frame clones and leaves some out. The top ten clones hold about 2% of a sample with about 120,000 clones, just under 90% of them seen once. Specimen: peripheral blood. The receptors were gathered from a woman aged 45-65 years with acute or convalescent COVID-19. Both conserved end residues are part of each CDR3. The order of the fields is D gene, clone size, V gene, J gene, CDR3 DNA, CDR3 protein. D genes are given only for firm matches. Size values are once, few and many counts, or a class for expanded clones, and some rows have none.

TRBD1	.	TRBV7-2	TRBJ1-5	TGTGCCAGCAGCTTAGGGGGGACAGGGATAAATCAGCCCCAGCATTTT	CASSLGGTGINQPQHF
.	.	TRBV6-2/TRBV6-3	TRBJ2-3	TGTGCCAGCAGTTATCCAAGCGGAACTAGCACAGATACGCAGTATTTT	CASSYPSGTSTDTQYF
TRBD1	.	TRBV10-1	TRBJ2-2	TGCGCCAGCAATAAGGGACAGGGAGGCACCGGGGAGCTGTTTTTT	CASNKGQGGTGELFF
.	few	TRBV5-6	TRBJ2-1	TGTGCCAGCAGCTTGGCCGGTGGGCCTGGGAATGAGCAGTTCTTC	CASSLAGGPGNEQFF
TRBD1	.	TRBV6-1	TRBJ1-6	TGTGCCAGCAGTGAAAGGACAGGGGATAATTCACCCCTCCACTTT	CASSERTGDNSPLHF
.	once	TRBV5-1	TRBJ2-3	TGCGCCAGCAGCTTGGATGGCACCACCACAGATACGCAGTATTTT	CASSLDGTTTDTQYF
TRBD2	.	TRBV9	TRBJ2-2	TGTGCCAGCAGCGTAGTGGGCGGGAGAAACACCGGGGAGCTGTTTTTT	CASSVVGGRNTGELFF
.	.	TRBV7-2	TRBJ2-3	TGTGCCAGCAGCTTGGGGGACTCAGATACGCAGTATTTT	CASSLGDSDTQYF
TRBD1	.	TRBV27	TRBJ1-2	TGTGCCAGCAGTAGCCCGGGACAGGAATATGGCTACACCTTC	CASSSPGQEYGYTF
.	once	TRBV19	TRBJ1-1	TGTGCCAGTAGTTCACCGGGACACCCTCAGGGCAACACTGAAGCTTTCTTT	CASSSPGHPQGNTEAFF
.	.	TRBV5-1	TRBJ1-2	TGCGCCAGCAGCTGGTATCCCGGAGTTTCAAACTATGGCTACACCTTC	CASSWYPGVSNYGYTF
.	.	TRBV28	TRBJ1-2	TGTGCCAGCAGGCCAGGGATTTTCTATGGCTACACCTTC	CASRPGIFYGYTF
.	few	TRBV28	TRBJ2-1	TGTGCCAGCAGTCAGCGGCATTCCTACAATGAGCAGTTCTTC	CASSQRHSYNEQFF
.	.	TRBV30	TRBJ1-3	TGTGCCTGGAGTGTAGATCGTCCCGGTGGAAACACCATATATTTT	CAWSVDRPGGNTIYF
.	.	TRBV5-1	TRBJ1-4	TGCGCCAGCAGCTTATTGACAGGCACCCAAGGGAAACTGTTTTTT	CASSLLTGTQGKLFF
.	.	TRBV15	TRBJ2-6	TGTGCCACCAGCAGACCTCCGAACAGGATATCCAACGTCCTGACTTTC	CATSRPPNRISNVLTF